This TCR beta chain was obtained from a study of vaccination and CD4 T cells after COVID-19. Background on the study: The convalescents were made up of six males and four females, two of whom were Hispanic.

Trimming stripped 5 bases from V and 9 bases from J, with 11 bases between. The CDR3 consists of 12 residues. Germline CDR1 is SNHLY and CDR2 is FYNNEI. Stated treatment: roughly 11-day PBMC culture with coronavirus spike peptide pools or control peptides (ViraFEST assay). Negative selection isolated the CD4+ T cells once the cells had been cultured for about ten days. About this clonotype: The antigen is not known.

With the Oncomine TCR Beta short-read assay, DNA from cultured CD4+ T cells was sequenced. Genomic DNA was drawn out of CD4+ T cells grown in culture. MiXCR, applied by TCRdb to the PCR reads, yields one record per CDR3 protein. The sample shows tens of thousands of distinct CDR3 sequences, around 45% of them seen only once. This specimen consisted of CD4+ T cells from blood, cultured in vitro, obtained before SARS-CoV-2 vaccination. V and J are TRBV2 and TRBJ2-1; D ambiguous. The receptor was derived from a human donor who received a COVID-19 vaccine. The CDR3 DNA reads TGTGCCAGCAGTAAAGAACGCGGTGAGCAGTTCTTC. This gives the protein CASSKERGEQFF.